These 28 T cell receptor beta chains were sequenced from one sample in a study of OX40 agonist ivuxolimab in advanced cancers. Profiling relied on immunoSEQ multiplex PCR, and the TCRdb table lists in-frame clones only, not all of them. The sample contains 57,000 or so clones, about 89% of which appear only once. Sample: CD4+ or CD8+ T cells sorted from blood, taken in a trial of the OX40 agonist ivuxolimab. All receptors come from an adult with an advanced solid tumor such as melanoma, head and neck, liver or kidney cancer.

In this sample, this clone turned up once. The chain recombines TRBV29-1 with TRBJ2-5; D tentatively reads TRBD1 or TRBD2 (5 bases each). V gave up 6 bases and J gave up 14 bases, with 16 bases separating them. CDR1 and CDR2 (germline): SQVTM, ANQGSEA. The CDR3 has 10 residues. The DNA of the CDR3 is TGCAGCGTAGCCCTGGGACCGTCCTACTTC. Amino acid sequence: CSVALGPSYF.

CDR3 region: CASSSNRGIAETQYF. The CDR3 DNA reads TGTGCCAGCAGCTCTAACAGGGGGATAGCAGAGACCCAGTACTTC. V usage is TRBV28 and J usage is TRBJ2-5; 8 bases match TRBD1. The CDR3 length is 15 residues. Losses at the gene ends were 6 bases for V and 4 bases for J; bases not matched to a gene: 10. Germline V lookup: CDR1 MDHEN, CDR2 SYDVKM.

CDR3 region: CASSQVLYTYEQYF. CDR3 nucleotides: TGCGCCAGCAGCCAAGTTCTGTATACCTACGAGCAGTACTTC. V is TRBV4-1 and J is TRBJ2-7; D is unclear. Per the germline V gene, CDR1 is MGHRA and CDR2 is YSYEKL. Trimming took off 1 base at V and 2 bases at J, with 9 bases between the two ends. The CDR3 loop spans 14 amino acids.

The chain couples TRBV7-9 to TRBJ2-7, with D possibly called TRBD1 or TRBD2 (5 bases each). Germline CDR1 and CDR2: SEHNR and FQNEAQ (reference sequence). CDR3 size: 17 residues. The V end was cut by 5 bases, the J end by 5 bases, with 25 bases between. CDR3 DNA: TGTGCCAGCAGCCCCAGGGAACCCCAGGGAGTCGCCCACGAGCAGTACTTC. As protein: CASSPREPQGVAHEQYF.

The chain joins TRBV5-4 to TRBJ2-7, with 12 bases lining up with TRBD1. In germline, CDR1 is SGHNT, CDR2 YYREEE (reference sequence). CDR3 length: 15 amino acids. Trimming at V came to 0 bases and at J to 4 bases, leaving 2 bases not matched to a gene. CDR3 sequence: CASSLEGQGAYEQYF. CDR3 sequence (DNA): TGTGCCAGCAGCTTGGAGGGACAGGGGGCGTACGAGCAGTACTTC. Full variable domain (missing parts from reference TRBV5-4 and TRBJ2-7): ETGVTQSPTHLIKTRGQQVTLRCSSQSGHNTVSWYQQALGQGPQFIFQYYREEENGRGNFPPRFSGLQFPNYSSELNVNALELDDSALYLCASSLEGQGAYEQYFGPGTRLTVT.

The chain couples TRBV7-9 to TRBJ2-7; possibly TRBD1 for D (6 bases). CDR1 is SEHNR, CDR2 FQNEAQ, per germline (reference sequence). Between the trimmed V and J ends, which lost 1 base and 5 bases, there was a span of 15 bases. This CDR3 is built from 15 residues. The CDR3 sequence is CASSLGSGTTHEQYF. CDR3 coding DNA: TGTGCCAGCAGCTTAGGATCCGGGACAACCCACGAGCAGTACTTC. The entire variable domain, with the rest obtained from reference TRBV7-9 and TRBJ2-7, is as follows: DTGVSQNPRHKITKRGQNVTFRCDPISEHNRLYWYRQTLGQGPEFLTYFQNEAQLEKSRLLSDRFSAERPKGSFSTLEIQRTEQGDSAMYLCASSLGSGTTHEQYFGPGTRLTVT.

This clone was detected only once. Here the CDR3 reads CASSLDPTGHGYTF. The CDR3 DNA reads as TGTGCCAGCAGCTTAGACCCTACAGGGCATGGCTACACCTTC. The V and J genes are TRBV11-3 and TRBJ1-2; a possible D gene is TRBD1 (6 bases). CDR1 is SGHNT, CDR2 YENEEA, per germline. Trimming left V 0 bases short and J 6 bases short, with 11 bases between. The length of the CDR3 is 14 residues.

The V gene is TRBV4-1, the J gene TRBJ2-1; no reliable D call. The V gene's germline CDR1 is MGHRA and CDR2 YSYEKL. Trimming pared 1 base from V and 3 bases from J, leaving 13 bases between. This CDR3 comprises 16 residues. Here the CDR3 DNA reads TGCGCCAGCAGCCAAGCGGTGGGAATGGGCTACAATGAGCAGTTCTTC. Residues: CASSQAVGMGYNEQFF.

The gene calls are TRBV7-2 and TRBJ2-3; D possibly corresponds to TRBD1 (6 bases). Germline assignment: CDR1 SGHTA and CDR2 FQGNSA. V gave up 0 bases and J gave up 5 bases, with 9 bases separating them. This CDR3 is built from 14 residues. The CDR3 loop reads CASSLAGAKDTQYF. CDR3 DNA: TGTGCCAGCAGCTTAGCGGGGGCAAAAGATACGCAGTATTTT.

The rearrangement links TRBV6-4 to TRBJ2-3; D might be TRBD1 (5 bases). Trimming pared 0 bases from V and 0 bases from J, leaving 10 bases between. There are 16 residues in the CDR3. From germline, CDR1 is MRHNA and CDR2 SNTAGT. In DNA form, the CDR3 reads TGTGCCAGCAGTGACTCGAAGACAGAGAGCACAGATACGCAGTATTTT. Its translation: CASSDSKTESTDTQYF.

The rearrangement links TRBV27 to TRBJ1-1; no reliable D call. The CDR3 is 13 amino acids. Germline V CDR1 and CDR2: MNHEY, SMNVEV (reference sequence). V lost 1 base and J 1 base, leaving 4 bases between the germline ends. In DNA, the CDR3 is TGTGCCAGCAGTTTATGGCAGAACACTGAAGCTTTCTTT. It yields the protein CASSLWQNTEAFF.

CDR3 amino acids: CASSLSGRIDTQYF. In DNA, the CDR3 is TGTGCCAGCAGCCTTAGCGGGAGAATAGATACGCAGTATTTT. This sequence joins TRBV7-8 and TRBJ2-3; TRBD2 matches 9 bases. This CDR3 region has 14 residues. CDR1 SGHVS and CDR2 FQNEAQ come from the germline V gene. The V segment lost 5 bases and the J segment 5 bases; nucleotides outside the gene matches: 5.

This clone was observed once. The chain recombines TRBV11-3 with TRBJ2-3; the D call may be TRBD1 or TRBD2 (5 bases each). CDR1 is SGHNT, CDR2 YENEEA, per germline. V dropped 2 bases and J dropped 2 bases, with 8 bases sitting between them. The CDR3 runs 14 residues. The CDR3 loop is CASSLRGDTDTQYF. CDR3 sequence (DNA): TGTGCCAGCAGCTTAAGGGGAGACACAGATACGCAGTATTTT.

This chain connects TRBV29-1 to TRBJ2-3; 7 nucleotides match TRBD2. Germline trimming cut 6 bases from V and 0 bases from J; bases unmatched to any gene: 6. CDR1 and CDR2 (germline): SQVTM, ANQGSEA. The CDR3 has 14 residues. This CDR3 is CSVSSGTSTDTQYF. The DNA for the CDR3 is TGCAGCGTGTCTAGCGGCACTAGCACAGATACGCAGTATTTT.

CDR3 coding DNA: TGTGCCAGCAGCCTTTGGTTAGGGGGGACGAACACCGGGGAGCTGTTTTTT. Its protein product is CASSLWLGGTNTGELFF. The V and J genes are TRBV5-6 and TRBJ2-2, with D perhaps assigned TRBD1 or TRBD2 (6 bases each). Per the germline V gene, CDR1 is SGHDT and CDR2 is YYEEEE. This CDR3 is built from 17 residues. The ends were cut back, 4 bases at V and 0 bases at J, with 16 bases in the middle.

This clone was found a few times. V gene TRBV15 combines with J gene TRBJ2-1; no definite D call. Looked up from germline, CDR1 is LNHNV and CDR2 is YYDKDF (reference sequence). V gave up 8 bases and J gave up 6 bases, with 14 bases separating them. This CDR3 has 13 residues. The CDR3 bases are TGTGCCACCTATGAACAGCAGTCCAATGAGCAGTTCTTC. The encoded protein is CATYEQQSNEQFF.

This rearrangement joins TRBV28 to TRBJ1-3, with TRBD1 as a possible D gene (5 bases). Germline V gene data show CDR1 as MDHEN and CDR2 as SYDVKM. This CDR3 region has 16 residues. V was pared by 6 bases and J by 1 base, with 16 bases between. The DNA for the CDR3 is TGTGCCAGCAGCGAGGACACAAACTCTTCTGGAAACACCATATATTTT. Protein product: CASSEDTNSSGNTIYF. Complete variable domain (other parts from reference TRBV28 and TRBJ1-3): DVKVTQSSRYLVKRTGEKVFLECVQDMDHENMFWYRQDPGLGLRLIYFSYDVKMKEKGDIPEGYSVSREKKERFSLILESASTNQTSMYLCASSEDTNSSGNTIYFGEGSWLTVV.

On this clone: No DNA is shown, since the ends of the CDR3 on it are uncertain; the CDR3 is the one TCRdb lists. This chain joins TRBV6-5 and TRBJ1-2. The CDR3 region is 13 residues in length, termini included. Germline assignment: CDR1 MNHEY and CDR2 SVGAGI. The CDR3 sequence: CASSTSGVEGYTF.

The CDR3 coding sequence is TGTGCCAGCAGCCAAGATGGAGCTAGCACAGATACGCAGTATTTT. It translates to CASSQDGASTDTQYF. The V gene is TRBV4-2, the J gene TRBJ2-3; D gene uncertain. The CDR3 loop spans 15 amino acids. Looked up from germline, CDR1 is LGHNA and CDR2 is YNFKEQ. V was clipped by 0 bases and J by 0 bases, with 7 bases between them.

The DNA for the CDR3 is TGTGCCAGCAGCGCCGGAAAGGTCACCGGGGAGCTGTTTTTT. The encoded protein is CASSAGKVTGELFF. This chain links TRBV9 with TRBJ2-2; D gene ambiguous. Germline CDR1 SGDLS, CDR2 YYNGEE. V was shortened by 3 bases and J by 4 bases, with 10 bases between the two germline ends. This CDR3 comprises 14 residues.

The rearrangement uses TRBV28 and TRBJ2-5, with D perhaps TRBD2 (5 bases). Germline values: CDR1 MDHEN, CDR2 SYDVKM. V was cut by 7 bases and J by 2 bases, with 11 bases left in between. The CDR3 extends over 13 amino acids. CDR3 in DNA: TGTGCCAGCAAGGAGGCAGTACAAGAGACCCAGTACTTC. Translation gives CASKEAVQETQYF.

CDR3 DNA sequence: TGTGCCAGCAGCTTAGATGTCGCTAGGAGCTCCTACGAGCAGTACTTC. Its protein product is CASSLDVARSSYEQYF. The rearrangement links TRBV11-3 to TRBJ2-5; D gene unclear. The closer fit of TRBJ2-7 to the DNA end suggests the J call may be wrong. Germline CDR1 reads SGHNT; CDR2 reads YENEEA. CDR3 size: 16 residues.

This clone has just a few counts. The CDR3 loop reads CASGLEAGHTEAFF. The CDR3, as DNA: TGTGCTAGTGGTTTGGAGGCGGGACACACTGAAGCTTTCTTT. V usage is TRBV12-5 and J usage is TRBJ1-1; D possibly corresponds to TRBD1 (5 bases). Germline V gene sequence: CDR1 LGHNT, CDR2 FRNRAP. With 1 base removed from V and 3 bases from J, the gap between germline ends came to 9 bases. The CDR3 length is 14 residues.

CDR3 DNA sequence: TGTGCCAGCAGTGAATCGGAGCCTGCGAGCTCTGGGGCCAACGTCCTGACTTTC. Its translation is CASSESEPASSGANVLTF. The V call is TRBV25-1, the J call TRBJ2-6; D ambiguous. Germline CDR1 MGHDK, CDR2 SYGVNS. This CDR3 comprises 18 residues. V dropped 1 base and J dropped 0 bases, with 13 bases sitting between them.

The V call is TRBV7-9, the J call TRBJ2-1; no firm D call. CDR3 length: 15 amino acids. V shed 5 bases and J shed 4 bases, with 15 bases lying between them. CDR1 SEHNR and CDR2 FQNEAQ come from the germline V gene (reference sequence). In nucleotides, the CDR3 is TGTGCCAGCAGCCCTCCGGGTCCAGGTTACAATGAGCAGTTCTTC. This codes for CASSPPGPGYNEQFF.

The chain combines TRBV7-9 with TRBJ1-2, with D possibly TRBD1 on 6 matching bases. The CDR3 extends over 13 amino acids. In germline, CDR1 is SEHNR, CDR2 FQNEAQ (reference sequence). The V gene lost 6 bases and the J gene lost 0 bases, with 8 bases spanning the gap. The CDR3 nucleotides are TGTGCCAGCAGGGACAGCACTAACTATGGCTACACCTTC. Its translation is CASRDSTNYGYTF.

This clone has only a few counts. The V gene is TRBV5-4, the J gene TRBJ1-2; TRBD1 matches at 9 bases. Losses at the gene ends were 0 bases for V and 4 bases for J; bases not matched to a gene: 1. CDR1 SGHNT and CDR2 YYREEE come from the germline V gene (reference sequence). The CDR3 loop spans 14 amino acids. The CDR3 reads CASSLGDRVYGYTF. DNA for the CDR3: TGTGCCAGCAGCTTGGGGGACAGGGTCTATGGCTACACCTTC.

This chain connects TRBV23-1 to TRBJ2-1; possibly TRBD1 for D (6 bases). TRBV23-1 carries the ORF label, with uncertain function. This CDR3 comprises 13 residues. Trimming left V 5 bases short and J 8 bases short, with 13 bases between. As DNA, the CDR3 is TGCGCCAGCAGTAGGGACATGAGGTATGAGCAGTTCTTC. Translating gives CASSRDMRYEQFF.